A single sample gave rise to the 2 T cell receptor beta chains below, sequenced in a study of control samples from healthy donors and cancer patients. Measured with immunoSEQ multiplex PCR; TCRdb has only the in-frame clones, and not every one. Of some 120,000 clones in the sample, 90% were seen once. Sample: blood. The receptors shown here come from a man aged 18 to 29 in good health.

The rearrangement joins TRBV19 to TRBJ2-3; D perhaps matches TRBD2 (5 bases). Germline CDR1 and CDR2: LNHDA and SQIVND (reference sequence). This CDR3 has 14 residues. Trimming pared 5 bases from V and 6 bases from J, leaving 15 bases between. The CDR3 bases are TGTGCCAGTAGTCAACCCGGGAATTCTGATACGCAGTATTTT. This gives the protein CASSQPGNSDTQYF.

In DNA, the CDR3 is TGTGCCAGCAGCGCTCAGGGGGGCAACACTGAAGCTTTCTTT. Its translation is CASSAQGGNTEAFF. The gene calls are TRBV7-3 and TRBJ1-1; TRBD1 agrees at 7 bases. The CDR3 spans 14 residues. Germline V gives CDR1 SGHTA, CDR2 FQGTGA. With 5 bases clipped from V and 2 bases from J, the junction kept 5 bases outside the gene matches. Full variable domain (remainder filled in from reference TRBV7-3 and TRBJ1-1): GAGVSQTPSNKVTEKGKYVELRCDPISGHTALYWYRQSLGQGPEFLIYFQGTGAADDSGLPNDRFFAVRPEGSVSTLKIQRTERGDSAVYLCASSAQGGNTEAFFGQGTRLTVV.